A selection of T cell receptor beta chains follows, all from one sample in a study of control samples from healthy donors and cancer patients. The data were produced by immunoSEQ multiplex PCR, yet TCRdb's version contains in-frame clones alone and is incomplete. Recorded for this sample: roughly 200,000 clones. Sequencing used blood. Receptor source: a woman aged 25 to 45 in good health. Both conserved end residues are part of each CDR3. Each record gives: V gene, D gene, J gene, CDR3 DNA, CDR3 protein. A D gene is named only where the DNA matches it firmly.

TRBV7-3	TRBD2	TRBJ2-3	TGTGCCAGCAGCTTAAGGGGACTAGCGGGGGGCCACCGCACAGATACGCAGTATTTT	CASSLRGLAGGHRTDTQYF
TRBV7-2	TRBD2	TRBJ2-2	TGTGCCAGCAGCGTAGCAGTAGCGGGGAAGACCGGGGAGCTGTTTTTT	CASSVAVAGKTGELFF
TRBV27	TRBD1	TRBJ1-2	TGTGCCAGCAGTCGGGACAGGGCGAACTATGGCTACACCTTC	CASSRDRANYGYTF
TRBV28	TRBD2	TRBJ2-7	TGTGCCAGCAGTCGCGCGATGCGGGGGGCCTACGAGCAGTACTTC	CASSRAMRGAYEQYF
TRBV30	.	TRBJ1-1	TGTGCCTGGAGTGTGAACAGCGGCGACACTGAAGCTTTCTTT	CAWSVNSGDTEAFF
TRBV28	.	TRBJ1-3	TGTGCCAGCAGTTTAAATAGGGGTGGAAACACCATATATTTT	CASSLNRGGNTIYF
TRBV24-1	.	TRBJ2-2	TGTGCCTCGAAGGGGGACGGGGAGCTGTTTTTT	CASKGDGELFF
TRBV4-1	.	TRBJ1-1	TGCGCCAGCAGCCAAGATCAGGGCACTGAAGCTTTCTTT	CASSQDQGTEAFF
TRBV3-1/TRBV3-2	.	TRBJ1-1	TGTGCCAGCAGCCAAACGAACACTGAAGCTTTCTTT	CASSQTNTEAFF
TRBV6-5	.	TRBJ2-7	TGTGCCAGCAGTTACTCGGGAATCGGGGAGCAGTACTTC	CASSYSGIGEQYF
TRBV2	TRBD1	TRBJ2-7	TGTGCCAGCAGTGAAACCGGGACAGGGAGGAACGAGCAGTACTTC	CASSETGTGRNEQYF
TRBV3-1/TRBV3-2	.	TRBJ2-1	TGTGCCAGCAGTACAGGCCGGTTGACACCCTACAATGAGCAGTTCTTC	CASSTGRLTPYNEQFF
TRBV29-1	.	TRBJ2-7	TGCAGCGTTGCGGTGGACACGACCTCCTACGAGCAGTACTTC	CSVAVDTTSYEQYF
TRBV7-2	.	TRBJ1-1	TGTGCCAGCAGTCCAAATGGGCAGGGTTTGACTGAAGCTTTCTTT	CASSPNGQGLTEAFF
TRBV7-9	TRBD1	TRBJ1-5	TGTGCCAGCAGCCTCCAGGGGGAGGAACAGCCCCAGCATTTT	CASSLQGEEQPQHF
TRBV6-5	TRBD1	TRBJ1-4	TGTGCCAGCAGTCGCAGGGGGTCTAATGAAAAACTGTTTTTT	CASSRRGSNEKLFF
TRBV3-1/TRBV3-2	TRBD1	TRBJ1-4	TGTGCCAGCAGCCAACCTACAGGGGCGCGAAATGAAAAACTGTTTTTT	CASSQPTGARNEKLFF
TRBV19	TRBD1	TRBJ1-5	TGTGCCAGTAGTCGGGACAGCTTGTATCAGCCCCAGCATTTT	CASSRDSLYQPQHF
TRBV5-1	.	TRBJ2-1	TGCGCCAGCAGCTTGGCACAGAGCTCCTACAATGAGCAGTTCTTC	CASSLAQSSYNEQFF
TRBV10-3	.	TRBJ2-3	TGTGCCATCAAGGACGGGACACGTAACACAGATACGCAGTATTTT	CAIKDGTRNTDTQYF
TRBV6-5	.	TRBJ1-3	TGTGCCAGCAGTTACTCTGACTCTGGAAACACCATATATTTT	CASSYSDSGNTIYF
TRBV7-9	.	TRBJ1-1	TGTGCCAGCAAGGAAGGCGGCACTGAAGCTTTCTTT	CASKEGGTEAFF
TRBV6-5	.	TRBJ2-7	TGTGCCAGCAGTTCACCTCATAGAGACAGAGCCTACGAGCAGTACTTC	CASSSPHRDRAYEQYF
TRBV7-2	.	TRBJ1-2	TGTGCCAGCAGCTCCGGCTCAGGGAACTATGGCTACACCTTC	CASSSGSGNYGYTF
TRBV29-1	.	TRBJ2-7	TGCAGCGTGGCCGACAAGCCCTACGAGCAGTACTTC	CSVADKPYEQYF
TRBV5-1	.	TRBJ1-1	TGCGCCAGCAGCCCGTCGACAGAAGACACTGAAGCTTTCTTT	CASSPSTEDTEAFF
TRBV27	.	TRBJ1-2	TGTGCCAGCAGCTCCGGGACACTGGATGGCTACACCTTC	CASSSGTLDGYTF
TRBV15	.	TRBJ1-1	TGTGCCACCAGCAGAGATGCAGAGAACACTGAAGCTTTCTTT	CATSRDAENTEAFF
TRBV4-2	.	TRBJ2-5	TGTGCCAGCAGCACAACTGGACAGCCGCAAATGCAAGAGACCCAGTACTTC	CASSTTGQPQMQETQYF
TRBV7-6	TRBD2	TRBJ2-7	TGTGCCAGCAGCTTAGCGCCAGGGACTACCTACGAGCAGTACTTC	CASSLAPGTTYEQYF
TRBV12-3/TRBV12-4	.	TRBJ1-1	TGTGCCAGCAGTTTTTCTATGAACACTGAAGCTTTCTTT	CASSFSMNTEAFF
TRBV29-1	.	TRBJ1-3	TGCAGCGTTCGACAGCGCCTCTCTGGAAACACCATATATTTT	CSVRQRLSGNTIYF
TRBV28	.	TRBJ2-6	TGTGCCAGCAGGAGATCTGGGGCCAACGTCCTGACTTTC	CASRRSGANVLTF
TRBV28	.	TRBJ2-3	TGTGCCAGCAGTTTATCGGGGCTCAGCGGGGATACGCAGTATTTT	CASSLSGLSGDTQYF
TRBV19	.	TRBJ1-1	TGTGCCAGTAGCCGTACACCGATGGGCACTGAAGCTTTCTTT	CASSRTPMGTEAFF
TRBV6-5	.	TRBJ2-6	TGTGCCAGCAAAATCATCGAGGGGTCGGCCAACGTCCTGACTTTC	CASKIIEGSANVLTF
TRBV9	TRBD2	TRBJ2-1	TGTGCCAGCAGCGTAGCGGGACTAGCGGGGGAGGAGCAGTTCTTC	CASSVAGLAGEEQFF
TRBV28	TRBD2	TRBJ2-3	TGTGCCAGCAGCTTGACTAGCGGGGGGCCACCCGATACGCAGTATTTT	CASSLTSGGPPDTQYF
TRBV12-5	.	TRBJ1-1	TGTGCTAGTGGTTTGGGGCAGGTGGCTGAAGCTTTCTTT	CASGLGQVAEAFF
TRBV9	.	TRBJ2-3	TGTGCCAGCAGCGTAGTAGTGGATACGCAGTATTTT	CASSVVVDTQYF
TRBV5-8	.	TRBJ1-1	TGTGCCAGCAGCCGTATCCTCGGGGGTCGAAAATTAATGAACACTGAAGCTTTCTTT	CASSRILGGRKLMNTEAFF
TRBV7-2	.	TRBJ1-6	TGTGCCAGCAGCTCCCAGGGGAACATATTGAATTCACCCCTCCACTTT	CASSSQGNILNSPLHF